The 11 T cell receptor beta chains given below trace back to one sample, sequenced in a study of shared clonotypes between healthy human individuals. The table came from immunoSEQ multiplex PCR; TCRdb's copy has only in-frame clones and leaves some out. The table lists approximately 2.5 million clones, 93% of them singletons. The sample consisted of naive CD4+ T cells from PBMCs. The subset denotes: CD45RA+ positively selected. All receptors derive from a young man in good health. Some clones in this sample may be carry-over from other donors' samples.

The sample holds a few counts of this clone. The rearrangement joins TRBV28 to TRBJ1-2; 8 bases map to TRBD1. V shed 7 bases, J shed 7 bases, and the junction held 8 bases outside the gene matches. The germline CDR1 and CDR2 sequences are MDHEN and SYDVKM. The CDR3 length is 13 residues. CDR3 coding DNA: TGTGCCAGCATCCAGGACAGGGAGGGTGGCTACACCTTC. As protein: CASIQDREGGYTF.

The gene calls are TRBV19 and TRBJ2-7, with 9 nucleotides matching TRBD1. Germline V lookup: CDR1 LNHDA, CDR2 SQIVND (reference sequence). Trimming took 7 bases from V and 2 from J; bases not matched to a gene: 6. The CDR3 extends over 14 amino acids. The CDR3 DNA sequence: TGTGCCAGTACTCCGGGACAGGGTACCTACGAGCAGTACTTC. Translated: CASTPGQGTYEQYF.

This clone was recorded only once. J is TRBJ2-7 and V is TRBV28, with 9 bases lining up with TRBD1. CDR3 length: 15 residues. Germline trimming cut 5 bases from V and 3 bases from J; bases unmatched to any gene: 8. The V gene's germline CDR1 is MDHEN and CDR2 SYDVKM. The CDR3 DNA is TGTGCCAGCAGTGAGCCGGGACAGGGCATCTACGAGCAGTACTTC. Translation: CASSEPGQGIYEQYF. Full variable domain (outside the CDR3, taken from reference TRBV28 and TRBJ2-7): DVKVTQSSRYLVKRTGEKVFLECVQDMDHENMFWYRQDPGLGLRLIYFSYDVKMKEKGDIPEGYSVSREKKERFSLILESASTNQTSMYLCASSEPGQGIYEQYFGPGTRLTVT.

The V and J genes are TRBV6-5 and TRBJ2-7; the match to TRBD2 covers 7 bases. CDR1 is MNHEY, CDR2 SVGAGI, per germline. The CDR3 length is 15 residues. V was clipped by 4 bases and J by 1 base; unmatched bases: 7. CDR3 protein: CASSFKAGASYEQYF. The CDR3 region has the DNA TGTGCCAGCAGTTTTAAGGCGGGAGCATCCTACGAGCAGTACTTC.

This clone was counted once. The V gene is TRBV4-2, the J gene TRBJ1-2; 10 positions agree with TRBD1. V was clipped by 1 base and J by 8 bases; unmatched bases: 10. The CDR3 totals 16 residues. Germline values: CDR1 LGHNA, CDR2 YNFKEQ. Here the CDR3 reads CASSQGGTGALWGYTF. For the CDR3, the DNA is TGTGCCAGCAGCCAAGGTGGGACAGGGGCTCTTTGGGGCTACACCTTC.

CDR3 sequence reads: CASRGAPGEKLFF. CDR3 DNA sequence: TGTGCCAGCAGGGGAGCCCCTGGGGAAAAACTGTTTTTT. The gene calls are TRBV6-1 and TRBJ1-4; D remains ambiguous. Trimming removed 6 bases at V and 8 bases at J, with 13 bases between. From germline, CDR1 is MNHNS and CDR2 SASEGT. The CDR3 spans 13 residues.

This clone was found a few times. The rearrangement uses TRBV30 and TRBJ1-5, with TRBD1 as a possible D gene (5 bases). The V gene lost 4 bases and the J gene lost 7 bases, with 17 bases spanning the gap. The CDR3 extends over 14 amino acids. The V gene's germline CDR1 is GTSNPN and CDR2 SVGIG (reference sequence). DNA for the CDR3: TGTGCCTGGAATGGGTCCGTCTGGGGCCAGCCCCAGCATTTT. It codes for CAWNGSVWGQPQHF.

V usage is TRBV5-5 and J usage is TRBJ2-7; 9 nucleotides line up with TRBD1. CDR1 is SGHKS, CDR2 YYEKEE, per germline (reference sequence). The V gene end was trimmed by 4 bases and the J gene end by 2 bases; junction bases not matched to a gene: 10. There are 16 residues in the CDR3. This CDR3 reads CASSRGLDRGTYEQYF. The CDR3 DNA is TGTGCCAGCAGCCGGGGACTGGACAGGGGAACCTACGAGCAGTACTTC.

As DNA, the CDR3 is TGTGCCAGACCGCGACTACAGCGGGAGGGGTGCTCCTACAATGAGCAGTTCTTC. Translation: CARPRLQREGCSYNEQFF. The chain couples TRBV21-1 to TRBJ2-1; TRBD2 is the table's D call and was not checked against the DNA. TRBV21-1 is given as a pseudogene. This CDR3 comprises 18 residues.

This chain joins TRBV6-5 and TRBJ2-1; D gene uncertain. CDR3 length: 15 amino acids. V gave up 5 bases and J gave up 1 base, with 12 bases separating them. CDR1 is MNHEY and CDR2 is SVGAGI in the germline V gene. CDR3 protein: CASSLQPPSYNEQFF. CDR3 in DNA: TGTGCCAGCAGTCTCCAGCCCCCTTCCTACAATGAGCAGTTCTTC.

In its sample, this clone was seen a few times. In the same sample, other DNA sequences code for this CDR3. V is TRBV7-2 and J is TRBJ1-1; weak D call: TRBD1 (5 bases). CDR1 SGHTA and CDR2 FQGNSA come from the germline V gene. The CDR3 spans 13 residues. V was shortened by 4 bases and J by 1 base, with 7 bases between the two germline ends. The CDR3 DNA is TGTGCCAGCAGCTCTACAGGGAACACTGAAGCTTTCTTT. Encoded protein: CASSSTGNTEAFF.